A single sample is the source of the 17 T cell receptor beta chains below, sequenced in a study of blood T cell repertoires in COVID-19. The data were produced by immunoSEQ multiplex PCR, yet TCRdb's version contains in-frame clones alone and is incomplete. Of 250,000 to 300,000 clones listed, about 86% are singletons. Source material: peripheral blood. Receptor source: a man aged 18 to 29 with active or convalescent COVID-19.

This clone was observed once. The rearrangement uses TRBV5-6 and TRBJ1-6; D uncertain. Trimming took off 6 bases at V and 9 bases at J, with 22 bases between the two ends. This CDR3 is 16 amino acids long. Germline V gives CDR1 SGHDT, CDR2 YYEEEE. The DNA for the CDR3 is TGTGCCAGCACCAACTTAGATCGAGGGTTTAGTTCACCCCTCCACTTT. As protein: CASTNLDRGFSSPLHF.

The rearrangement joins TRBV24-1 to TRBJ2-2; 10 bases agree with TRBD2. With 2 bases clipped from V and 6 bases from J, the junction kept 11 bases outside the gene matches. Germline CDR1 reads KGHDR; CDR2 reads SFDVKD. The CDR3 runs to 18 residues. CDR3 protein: CATSDSLLLAGAPGELFF. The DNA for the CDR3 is TGTGCCACCAGTGATTCGCTCCTTCTAGCGGGGGCGCCCGGGGAGCTGTTTTTT.

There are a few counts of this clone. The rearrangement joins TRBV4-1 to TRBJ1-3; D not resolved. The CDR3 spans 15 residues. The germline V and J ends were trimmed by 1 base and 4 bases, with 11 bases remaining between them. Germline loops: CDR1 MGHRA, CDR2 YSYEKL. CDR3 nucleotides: TGCGCCAGCAGCCAAGTAGGCCTAGCGGGAAACACCATATATTTT. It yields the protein CASSQVGLAGNTIYF.

The CDR3 sequence is CASSSRSNQPQHF. In DNA, the CDR3 is TGTGCCAGCAGCTCTCGTAGCAATCAGCCCCAGCATTTT. This chain joins TRBV9 and TRBJ1-5, with D uncertain. V shed 4 bases and J shed 0 bases, with 5 bases lying between them. The CDR3 loop spans 13 amino acids. The V gene's germline CDR1 is SGDLS and CDR2 YYNGEE.

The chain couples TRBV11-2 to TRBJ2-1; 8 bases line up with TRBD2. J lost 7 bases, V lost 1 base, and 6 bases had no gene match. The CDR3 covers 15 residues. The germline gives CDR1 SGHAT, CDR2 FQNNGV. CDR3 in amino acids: CASSLVGTSGNEQFF. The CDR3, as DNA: TGTGCCAGCAGCTTAGTCGGAACTAGCGGAAATGAGCAGTTCTTC.

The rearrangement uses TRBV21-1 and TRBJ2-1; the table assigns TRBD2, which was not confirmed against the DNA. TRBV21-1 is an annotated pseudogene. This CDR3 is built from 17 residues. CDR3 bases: TGTGCCAGCAGCCGAGCATGCGGGGAAAGCTCCTACAATGAGCAGTTCTTC. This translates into CASSRACGESSYNEQFF.

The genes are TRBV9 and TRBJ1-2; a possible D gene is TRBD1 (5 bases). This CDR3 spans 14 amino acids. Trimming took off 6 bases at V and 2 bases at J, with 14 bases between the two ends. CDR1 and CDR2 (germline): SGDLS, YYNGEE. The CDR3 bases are TGTGCCAGCACCCCGCTGGGGGGGAACTATGGCTACACCTTC. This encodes CASTPLGGNYGYTF.

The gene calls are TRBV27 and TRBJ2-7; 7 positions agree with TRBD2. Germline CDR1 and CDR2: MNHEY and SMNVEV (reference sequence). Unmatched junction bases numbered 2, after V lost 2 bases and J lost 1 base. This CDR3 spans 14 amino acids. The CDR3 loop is CASSLRTRSYEQYF. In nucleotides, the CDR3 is TGTGCCAGCAGTTTAAGGACTAGGTCCTACGAGCAGTACTTC.

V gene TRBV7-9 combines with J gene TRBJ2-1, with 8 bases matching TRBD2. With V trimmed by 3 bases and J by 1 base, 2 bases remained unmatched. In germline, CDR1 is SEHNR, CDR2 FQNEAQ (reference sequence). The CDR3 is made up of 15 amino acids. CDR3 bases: TGTGCCAGCAGCTTCACTAGCGGTTCCTACAATGAGCAGTTCTTC. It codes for CASSFTSGSYNEQFF.

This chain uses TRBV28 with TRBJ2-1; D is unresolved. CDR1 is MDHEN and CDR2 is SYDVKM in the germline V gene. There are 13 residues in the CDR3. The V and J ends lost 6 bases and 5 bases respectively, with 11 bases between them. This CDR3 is CASSLRLDNEQFF. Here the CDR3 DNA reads TGTGCCAGCAGCCTCCGACTTGACAATGAGCAGTTCTTC.

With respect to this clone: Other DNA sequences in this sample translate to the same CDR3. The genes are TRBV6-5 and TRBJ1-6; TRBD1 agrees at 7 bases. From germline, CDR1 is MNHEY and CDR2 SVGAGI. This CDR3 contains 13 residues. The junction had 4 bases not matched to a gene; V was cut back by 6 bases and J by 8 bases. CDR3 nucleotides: TGTGCCAGCAGCCGACAGGGTGATTCACCCCTCCACTTT. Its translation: CASSRQGDSPLHF.

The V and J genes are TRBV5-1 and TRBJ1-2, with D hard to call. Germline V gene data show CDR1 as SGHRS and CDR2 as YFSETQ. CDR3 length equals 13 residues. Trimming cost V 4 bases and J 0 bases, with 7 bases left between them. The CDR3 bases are TGCGCCAGCAGCCCAAATGCTAACTATGGCTACACCTTC. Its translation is CASSPNANYGYTF. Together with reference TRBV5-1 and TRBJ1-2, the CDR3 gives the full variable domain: KAGVTQTPRYLIKTRGQQVTLSCSPISGHRSVSWYQQTPGQGLQFLFEYFSETQRNKGNFPGRFSGRQFSNSRSEMNVSTLELGDSALYLCASSPNANYGYTFGSGTRLTVV.

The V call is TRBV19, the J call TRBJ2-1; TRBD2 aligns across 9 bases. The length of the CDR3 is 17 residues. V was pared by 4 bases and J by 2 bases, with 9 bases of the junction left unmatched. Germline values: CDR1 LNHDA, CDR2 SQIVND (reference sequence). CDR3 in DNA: TGTGCCAGTAGTAGCCCCCCCAGCGGGGGGCCCTACAATGAGCAGTTCTTC. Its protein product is CASSSPPSGGPYNEQFF.

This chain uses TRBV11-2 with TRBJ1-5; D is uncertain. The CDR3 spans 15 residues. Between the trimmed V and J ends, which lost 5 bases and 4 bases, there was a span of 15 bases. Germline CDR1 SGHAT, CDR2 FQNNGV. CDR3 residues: CASSLGRVGNQPQHF. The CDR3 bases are TGTGCCAGCAGCCTGGGGAGGGTCGGAAATCAGCCCCAGCATTTT.

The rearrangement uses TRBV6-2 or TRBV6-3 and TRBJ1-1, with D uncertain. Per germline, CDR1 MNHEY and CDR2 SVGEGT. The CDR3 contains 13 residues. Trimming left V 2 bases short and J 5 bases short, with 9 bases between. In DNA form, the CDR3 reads TGTGCCAGCAGTTACCACAGAAGTACTGAAGCTTTCTTT. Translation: CASSYHRSTEAFF.

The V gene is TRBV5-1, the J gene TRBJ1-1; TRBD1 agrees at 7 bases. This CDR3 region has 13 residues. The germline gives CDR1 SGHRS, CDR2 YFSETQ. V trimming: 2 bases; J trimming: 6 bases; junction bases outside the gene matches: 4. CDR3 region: CASSLGQGAEAFF. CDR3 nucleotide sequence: TGCGCCAGCAGCTTAGGGCAGGGGGCTGAAGCTTTCTTT.

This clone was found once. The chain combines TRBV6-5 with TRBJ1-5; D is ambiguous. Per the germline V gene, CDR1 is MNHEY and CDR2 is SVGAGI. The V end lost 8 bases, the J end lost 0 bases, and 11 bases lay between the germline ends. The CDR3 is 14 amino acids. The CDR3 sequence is CASQRGYSNQPQHF. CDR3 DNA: TGTGCCAGCCAGCGGGGTTATAGCAATCAGCCCCAGCATTTT.